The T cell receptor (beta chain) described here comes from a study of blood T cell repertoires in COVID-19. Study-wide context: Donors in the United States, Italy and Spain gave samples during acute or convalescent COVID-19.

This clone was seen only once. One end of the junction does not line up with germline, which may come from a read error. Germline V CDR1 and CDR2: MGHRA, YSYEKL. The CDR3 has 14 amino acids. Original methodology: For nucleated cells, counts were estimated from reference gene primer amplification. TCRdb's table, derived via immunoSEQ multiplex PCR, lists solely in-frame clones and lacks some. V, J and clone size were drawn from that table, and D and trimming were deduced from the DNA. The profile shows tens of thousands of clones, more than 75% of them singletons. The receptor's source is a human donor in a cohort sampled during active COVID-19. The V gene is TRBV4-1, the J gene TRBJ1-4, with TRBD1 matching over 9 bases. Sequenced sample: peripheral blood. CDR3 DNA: TGCGCCAGCAGCCAAGATCGATCGGGGACAGGGAGGGTTTTT. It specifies CASSQDRSGTGRVF.